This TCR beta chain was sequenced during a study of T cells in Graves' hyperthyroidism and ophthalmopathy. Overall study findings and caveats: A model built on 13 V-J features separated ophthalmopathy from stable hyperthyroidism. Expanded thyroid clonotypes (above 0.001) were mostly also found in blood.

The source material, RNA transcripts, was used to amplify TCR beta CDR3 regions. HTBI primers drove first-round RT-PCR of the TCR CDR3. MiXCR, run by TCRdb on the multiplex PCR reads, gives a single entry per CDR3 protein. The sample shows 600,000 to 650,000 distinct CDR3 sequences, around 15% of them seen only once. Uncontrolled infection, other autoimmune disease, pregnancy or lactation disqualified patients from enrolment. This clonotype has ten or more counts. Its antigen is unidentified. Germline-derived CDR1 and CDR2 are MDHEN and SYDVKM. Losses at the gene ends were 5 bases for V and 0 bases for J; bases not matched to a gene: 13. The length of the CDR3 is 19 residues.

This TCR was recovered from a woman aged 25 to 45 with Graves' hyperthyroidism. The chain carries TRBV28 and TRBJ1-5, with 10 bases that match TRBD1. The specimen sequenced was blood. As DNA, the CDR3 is TGTGCCAGCAGTGACCGGGACAGGGGATGGTCCTATAGCAATCAGCCCCAGCATTTT. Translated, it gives CASSDRDRGWSYSNQPQHF.